This is a list of T cell receptor beta chains from one sample in a study of blood T cell repertoires in COVID-19. Assay: immunoSEQ multiplex PCR; the TCRdb copy retains only in-frame clones and omits some. The sample lists some 30,000 clones, roughly 89% seen once, with roughly 28% in the top ten. Sample: peripheral blood. All receptors come from a man older than 75 with acute or convalescent COVID-19. CDR3s leave out the opening cysteine and the closing phenylalanine or tryptophan. The order of the fields is J gene, V gene, D gene, CDR3 protein. The D gene is left open where the match is weak.

TRBJ1-4 TRBV7-9 TRBD1 ASSPPTGLGGKLF
TRBJ2-5 TRBV6-2/TRBV6-3 NA ASSYAAGGMETQY
TRBJ1-2 TRBV7-9 TRBD1 ASSTGVGNSYGYT
TRBJ1-6 TRBV14 NA ASSLLTNGETRSDEVYNSPLH
TRBJ1-1 TRBV24-1 NA ATEVLREGHTEAF
TRBJ1-1 TRBV29-1 NA SVVTGPAPEAF
TRBJ2-7 TRBV2 NA ASSVTPRGEQY
TRBJ2-7 TRBV19 NA ASSFSGSYEQY
TRBJ1-4 TRBV4-1 TRBD1 ASSQTGGTNEKLF
TRBJ1-4 TRBV5-1 NA ASSLSTAYNEKLF
TRBJ2-3 TRBV9 TRBD2 ASSVAFFSSGGKNTDTQY
TRBJ1-2 TRBV28 NA ASSLGGGAAGYKGYT
TRBJ2-1 TRBV7-2 NA ASSSFRTTNEQF
TRBJ1-5 TRBV30 NA AWSVGVNQPQH
TRBJ2-1 TRBV7-9 NA ASGPSSGAYSYNEQF
TRBJ1-6 TRBV27 NA ASSFGTLAPLH
TRBJ1-2 TRBV7-9 TRBD1 ASSYDPDRADGYT
TRBJ1-6 TRBV10-3 TRBD1 AISAAQGGSYNSPLH
TRBJ1-2 TRBV5-4 NA ASSLDIEDYGYT
TRBJ2-7 TRBV11-3 NA ASSLVRTYEQY
TRBJ2-7 TRBV5-1 NA ASSHTDPAYEQY
TRBJ2-1 TRBV24-1 TRBD2 ATSDQAGGGYNEQF
TRBJ1-3 TRBV3-1/TRBV3-2 NA ASSQDSSSGNTIY
TRBJ2-7 TRBV7-9 NA ASSLGEKSYEQY
TRBJ2-7 TRBV7-9 TRBD1 ASSLGDRGQY
TRBJ1-4 TRBV7-9 TRBD1 ASSLGQGASFSEKLF
TRBJ1-2 TRBV18 TRBD1 ASSQGTGNYGYT
TRBJ1-1 TRBV7-2 TRBD1 ASSSRTGRNTEAF
TRBJ2-5 TRBV28 NA ASSYREGRGQETQY
TRBJ1-6 TRBV3-1/TRBV3-2 TRBD1 ASSRTGTGVSPLH
TRBJ1-4 TRBV15 TRBD1 ATSQTGTGGYEKLF
TRBJ1-2 TRBV12-3/TRBV12-4 NA ASSFEGYGYT
TRBJ1-6 TRBV5-1 TRBD1 ASSDGTGNNSPLH
TRBJ2-3 TRBV10-2 TRBD2 ASSEPGLASTDTQY
TRBJ2-1 TRBV20-1 NA SASIRRKNNEQF
TRBJ2-5 TRBV11-2 TRBD2 ASSTLATLETQY
TRBJ2-3 TRBV14 NA ASSLQTTDTQY
TRBJ2-3 TRBV19 TRBD2 ASSIARLAGVTDTQY
TRBJ1-2 TRBV30 TRBD1 AWSAGTGGIPIQGYT
TRBJ2-3 TRBV7-9 TRBD2 ASSRLAGGSTDTQY
TRBJ2-1 TRBV25-1 NA ASSVADEQF
TRBJ1-2 TRBV27 NA ASRGADYGYT
TRBJ2-1 TRBV19 TRBD2 ASSPIAAGGTDEQF
TRBJ1-3 TRBV18 TRBD1 ASGDLGQGYGNTIY